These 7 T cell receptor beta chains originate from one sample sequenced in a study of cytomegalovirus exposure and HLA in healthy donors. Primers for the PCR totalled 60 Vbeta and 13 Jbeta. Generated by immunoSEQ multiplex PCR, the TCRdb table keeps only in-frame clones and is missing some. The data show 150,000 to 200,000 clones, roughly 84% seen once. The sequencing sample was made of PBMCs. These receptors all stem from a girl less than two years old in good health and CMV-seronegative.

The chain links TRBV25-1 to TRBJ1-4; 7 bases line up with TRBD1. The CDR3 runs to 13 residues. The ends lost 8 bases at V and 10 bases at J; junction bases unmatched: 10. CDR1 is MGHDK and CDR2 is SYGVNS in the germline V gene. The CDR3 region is CASGEPGQIKLFF. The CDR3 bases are TGTGCCAGCGGGGAGCCGGGACAGATAAAACTGTTTTTT. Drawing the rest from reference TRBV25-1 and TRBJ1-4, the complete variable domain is EADIYQTPRYLVIGTGKKITLECSQTMGHDKMYWYQQDPGMELHLIHYSYGVNSTEKGDLSSESTVSRIRTEHFPLTLESARPSHTSQYLCASGEPGQIKLFFGSGTQLSVL.

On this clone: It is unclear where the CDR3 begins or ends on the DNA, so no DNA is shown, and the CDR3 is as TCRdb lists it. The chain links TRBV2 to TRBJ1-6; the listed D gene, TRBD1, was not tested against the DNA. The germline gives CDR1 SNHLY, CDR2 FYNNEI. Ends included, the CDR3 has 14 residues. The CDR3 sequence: CASSVWGQGAEVNF.

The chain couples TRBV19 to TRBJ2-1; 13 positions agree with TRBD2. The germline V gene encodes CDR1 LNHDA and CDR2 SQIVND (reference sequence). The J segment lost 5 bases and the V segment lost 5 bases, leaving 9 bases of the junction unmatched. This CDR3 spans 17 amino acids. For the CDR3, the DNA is TGTGCCAGTAGTCTCTCCCTTACTAGCGGGGGGGACAATGAGCAGTTCTTC. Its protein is CASSLSLTSGGDNEQFF.

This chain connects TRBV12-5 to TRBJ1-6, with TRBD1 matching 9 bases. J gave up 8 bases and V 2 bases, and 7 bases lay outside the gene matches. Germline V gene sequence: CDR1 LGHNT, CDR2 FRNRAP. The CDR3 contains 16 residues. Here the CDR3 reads CASGLTLDRGHSPLHF. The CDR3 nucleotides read TGTGCTAGTGGTTTGACGTTGGACAGGGGACATTCACCCCTCCACTTT.

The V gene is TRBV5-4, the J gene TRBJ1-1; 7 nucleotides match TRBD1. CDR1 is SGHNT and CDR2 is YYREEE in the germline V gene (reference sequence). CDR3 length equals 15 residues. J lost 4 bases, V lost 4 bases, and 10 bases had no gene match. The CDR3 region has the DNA TGTGCCAGCAGCCTTGAGAACAGGGGAGGCACTGAAGCTTTCTTT. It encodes CASSLENRGGTEAFF. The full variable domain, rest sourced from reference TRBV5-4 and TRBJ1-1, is ETGVTQSPTHLIKTRGQQVTLRCSSQSGHNTVSWYQQALGQGPQFIFQYYREEENGRGNFPPRFSGLQFPNYSSELNVNALELDDSALYLCASSLENRGGTEAFFGQGTRLTVV.

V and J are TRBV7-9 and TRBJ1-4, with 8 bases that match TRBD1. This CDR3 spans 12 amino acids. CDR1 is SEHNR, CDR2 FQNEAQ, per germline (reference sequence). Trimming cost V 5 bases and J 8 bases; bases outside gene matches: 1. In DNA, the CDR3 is TGTGCCAGCAGCGGACAGGGAGAAAAACTGTTTTTT. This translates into CASSGQGEKLFF.

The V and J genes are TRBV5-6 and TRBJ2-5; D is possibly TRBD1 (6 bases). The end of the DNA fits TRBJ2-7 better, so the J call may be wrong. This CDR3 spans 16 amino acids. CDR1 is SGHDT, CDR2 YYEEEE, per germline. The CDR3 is CASSSRTDLLSYEQYF. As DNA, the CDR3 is TGTGCCAGCAGCTCCCGGACAGACCTCCTCTCCTACGAGCAGTACTTC.